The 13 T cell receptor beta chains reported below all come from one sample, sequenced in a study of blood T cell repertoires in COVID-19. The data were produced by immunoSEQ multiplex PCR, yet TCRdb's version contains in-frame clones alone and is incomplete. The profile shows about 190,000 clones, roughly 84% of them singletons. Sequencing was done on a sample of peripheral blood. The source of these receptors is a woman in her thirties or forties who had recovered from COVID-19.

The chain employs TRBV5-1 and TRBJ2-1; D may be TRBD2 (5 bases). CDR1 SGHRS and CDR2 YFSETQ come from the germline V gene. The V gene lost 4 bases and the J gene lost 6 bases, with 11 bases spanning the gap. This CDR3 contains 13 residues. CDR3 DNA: TGCGCCAGCAGCGTGAGGGTTTCCAATGAGCAGTTCTTC. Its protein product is CASSVRVSNEQFF.

The chain's CDR3 is CASSLGGSGNTIYF. For the CDR3, the DNA is TGTGCCAGCAGTTTGGGGGGTTCTGGAAACACCATATATTTT. The rearrangement uses TRBV28 and TRBJ1-3, with a tentative D call TRBD1 (5 bases). CDR1 is MDHEN, CDR2 SYDVKM, per germline. Trimming took 3 bases from V and 1 from J, leaving 7 bases between them. The CDR3 totals 14 residues.

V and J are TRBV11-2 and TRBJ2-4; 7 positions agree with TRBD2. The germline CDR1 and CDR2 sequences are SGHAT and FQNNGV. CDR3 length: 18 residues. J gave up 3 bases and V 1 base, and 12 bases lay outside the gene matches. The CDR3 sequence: CASSLVKENPGGKNIQYF. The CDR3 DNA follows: TGTGCCAGCAGCTTAGTTAAGGAAAACCCGGGAGGCAAAAACATTCAGTACTTC.

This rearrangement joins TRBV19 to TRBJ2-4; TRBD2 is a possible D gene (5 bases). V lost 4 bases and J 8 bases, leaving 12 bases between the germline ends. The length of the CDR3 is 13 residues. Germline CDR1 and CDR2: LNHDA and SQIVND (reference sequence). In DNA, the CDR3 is TGTGCCAGTAGTACGCGGACTTTGGACATTCAGTACTTC. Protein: CASSTRTLDIQYF.

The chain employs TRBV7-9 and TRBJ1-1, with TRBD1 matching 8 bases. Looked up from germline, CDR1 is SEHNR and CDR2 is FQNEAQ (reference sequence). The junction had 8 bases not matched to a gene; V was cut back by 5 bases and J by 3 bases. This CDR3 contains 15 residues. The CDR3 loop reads CASSPGWGQDTEAFF. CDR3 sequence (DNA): TGTGCCAGCAGCCCTGGCTGGGGACAGGACACTGAAGCTTTCTTT.

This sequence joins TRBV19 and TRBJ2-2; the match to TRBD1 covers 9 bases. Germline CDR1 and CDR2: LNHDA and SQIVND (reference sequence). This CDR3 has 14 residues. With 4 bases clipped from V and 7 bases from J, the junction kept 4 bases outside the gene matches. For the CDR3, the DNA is TGTGCCAGTAGTACAACAGGGGGCAGCGGGGAGCTGTTTTTT. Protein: CASSTTGGSGELFF.

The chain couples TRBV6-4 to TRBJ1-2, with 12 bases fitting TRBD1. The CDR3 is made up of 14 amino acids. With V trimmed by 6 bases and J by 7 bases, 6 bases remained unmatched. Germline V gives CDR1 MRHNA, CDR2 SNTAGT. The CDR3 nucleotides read TGTGCCAGCAGCGACGGGACAGGGGGCAGTGGCTACACCTTC. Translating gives CASSDGTGGSGYTF.

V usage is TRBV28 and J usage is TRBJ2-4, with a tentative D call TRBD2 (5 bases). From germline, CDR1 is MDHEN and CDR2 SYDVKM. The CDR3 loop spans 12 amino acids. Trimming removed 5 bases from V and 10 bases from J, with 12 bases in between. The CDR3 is CASSAGGRIQYF. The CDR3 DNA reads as TGTGCCAGCAGTGCGGGTGGTAGGATTCAGTACTTC.

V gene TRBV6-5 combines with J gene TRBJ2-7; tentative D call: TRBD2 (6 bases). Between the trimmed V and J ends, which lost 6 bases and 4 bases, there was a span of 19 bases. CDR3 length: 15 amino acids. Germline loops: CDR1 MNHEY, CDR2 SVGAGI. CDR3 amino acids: CASREEGQGIYEQYF. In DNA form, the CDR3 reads TGTGCCAGCAGGGAGGAGGGGCAGGGAATATACGAGCAGTACTTC.

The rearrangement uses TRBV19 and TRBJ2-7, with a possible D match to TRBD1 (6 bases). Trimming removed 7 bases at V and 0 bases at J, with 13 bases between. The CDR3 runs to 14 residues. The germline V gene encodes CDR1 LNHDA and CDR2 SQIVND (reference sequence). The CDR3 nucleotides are TGTGCCAGTAAAGTGGACAGAAGCTCCTACGAGCAGTACTTC. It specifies CASKVDRSSYEQYF.

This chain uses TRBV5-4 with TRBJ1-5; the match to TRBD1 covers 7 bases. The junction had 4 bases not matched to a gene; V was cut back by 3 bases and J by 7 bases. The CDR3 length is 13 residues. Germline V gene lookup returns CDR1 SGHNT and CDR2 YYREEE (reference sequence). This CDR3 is CASSYDREQPQHF. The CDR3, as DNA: TGTGCCAGCAGCTATGACAGGGAACAGCCCCAGCATTTT.

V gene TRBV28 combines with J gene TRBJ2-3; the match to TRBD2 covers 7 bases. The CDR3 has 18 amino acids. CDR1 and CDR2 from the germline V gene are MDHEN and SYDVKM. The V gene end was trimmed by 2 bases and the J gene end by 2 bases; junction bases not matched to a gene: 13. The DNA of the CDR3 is TGTGCCAGCAGTTTAGCGGGAGACAAACCTCTTCCCACAGATACGCAGTATTTT. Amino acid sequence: CASSLAGDKPLPTDTQYF.

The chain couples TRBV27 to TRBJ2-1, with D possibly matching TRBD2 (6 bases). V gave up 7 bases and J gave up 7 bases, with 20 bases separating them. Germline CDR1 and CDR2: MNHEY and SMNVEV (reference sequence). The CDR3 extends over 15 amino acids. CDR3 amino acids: CASTPLGGALNEQFF. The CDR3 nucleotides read TGTGCCAGCACCCCCCTGGGCGGGGCCTTGAATGAGCAGTTCTTC.